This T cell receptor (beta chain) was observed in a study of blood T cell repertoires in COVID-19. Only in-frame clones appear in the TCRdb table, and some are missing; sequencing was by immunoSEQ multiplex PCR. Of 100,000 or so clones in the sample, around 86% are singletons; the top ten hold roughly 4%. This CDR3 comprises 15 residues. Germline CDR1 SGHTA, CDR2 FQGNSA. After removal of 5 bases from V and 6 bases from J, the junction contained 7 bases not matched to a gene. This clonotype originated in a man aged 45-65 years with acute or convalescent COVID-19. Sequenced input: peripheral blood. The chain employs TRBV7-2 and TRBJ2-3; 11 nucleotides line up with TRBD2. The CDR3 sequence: CASSGLAGISDTQYF. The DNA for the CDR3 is TGTGCCAGCAGCGGACTAGCGGGTATAAGCGATACGCAGTATTTT.